The T cell receptor (beta chain) described here comes from a study of identical twins. Each CDR3 protein is one row after TCRdb ran MiXCR on the 5' RACE reads. Here the sample spans roughly 480,000 distinct CDR3 sequences, about 24% being singletons. The germline CDR1 and CDR2 sequences are SGHRS and YFSETQ. The CDR3 contains 14 residues. The V gene end was trimmed by 4 bases and the J gene end by 8 bases; junction bases not matched to a gene: 9. This clonotype turned up a few times. These data were also filed under a second study, of T cells expressing NK-cell markers. That source notes: With respect to HCMV, most of the eight sequenced donors were seropositive, and one was seronegative. Roughly 6 of the donors carried dominant NKG2C+ clonotypes that took up 1.0-7.0% of their CD8+ T cells. Dominance of the CD3+CD56-NKG2C+ fraction by these clonotypes also held in four donors.

The receptor comes from a woman younger than 35 in good health. The sequencing sample was made of CD4+ T cells sorted from blood. The rearrangement joins TRBV5-1 to TRBJ1-3; 7 bases map to TRBD1. CDR3 region: CASSPDRVGDTIYF. In DNA form, the CDR3 reads TGCGCCAGCAGCCCCGACAGGGTCGGGGACACCATATATTTT.